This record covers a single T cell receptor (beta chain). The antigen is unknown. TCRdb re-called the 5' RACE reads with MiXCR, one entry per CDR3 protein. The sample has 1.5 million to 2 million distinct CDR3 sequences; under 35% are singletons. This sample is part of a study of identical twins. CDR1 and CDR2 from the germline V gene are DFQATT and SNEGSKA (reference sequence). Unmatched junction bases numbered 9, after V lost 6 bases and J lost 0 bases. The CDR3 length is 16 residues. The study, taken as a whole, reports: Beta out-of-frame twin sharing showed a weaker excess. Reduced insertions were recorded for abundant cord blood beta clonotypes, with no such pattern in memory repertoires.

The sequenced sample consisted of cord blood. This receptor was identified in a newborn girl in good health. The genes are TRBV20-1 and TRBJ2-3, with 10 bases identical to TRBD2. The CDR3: CSAAPGLAFSTDTQYF. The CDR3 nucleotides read TGCAGTGCCGCTCCGGGACTAGCGTTTAGCACAGATACGCAGTATTTT.